This T cell receptor (beta chain) is drawn from a study of OX40 agonist ivuxolimab in advanced cancers. The wider study: Ivuxolimab is an agonistic anti-OX40 (CD134) antibody, and patients were treated with it.

The investigators sampled blood at baseline, at cycle 4 day 1, and at cycle 7 day 1. The CDR3 is made up of 16 amino acids. Germline CDR1 reads SGHNT; CDR2 reads YYREEE (reference sequence). Between the trimmed V and J ends, which lost 1 base and 7 bases, there was a span of 18 bases. Study results and caveats: At doses 0.1 to 3.0 mg/kg, CD4+ and CD8+ clones expanded.

Points on this clone: Its antigen remains unidentified.

The method was immunoSEQ multiplex PCR; TCRdb's version includes in-frame clones alone and lacks a portion of them. Of 100,000 or so clones in the sample, roughly four fifths were seen once. This sequence originates from an adult with an advanced solid tumor such as melanoma, head and neck, liver or kidney cancer. The rearrangement links TRBV5-4 to TRBJ2-1; D tentatively reads TRBD1 or TRBD2 (5 bases each). The source was CD4+ or CD8+ T cells sorted from blood, collected in a trial of the OX40 agonist ivuxolimab. The CDR3 DNA is TGTGCCAGCAGCTTGAAGGTAGAGGGGTGGGGGAATGAGCAGTTCTTC. Amino acids: CASSLKVEGWGNEQFF.